These 19 T cell receptor beta chains came from one sample sequenced in a study of blood T cell repertoires in COVID-19. The data were produced by immunoSEQ multiplex PCR, yet TCRdb's version contains in-frame clones alone and is incomplete. The table lists 150,000 to 180,000 clones, more than 80% of them singletons, with 15% in the top ten. Source material: peripheral blood. These receptors were collected from a woman in her forties with acute or convalescent COVID-19.

The V gene is TRBV19, the J gene TRBJ1-2; no firm D call. CDR1 and CDR2 from the germline V gene are LNHDA and SQIVND (reference sequence). This CDR3 comprises 13 residues. The V end lost 6 bases, the J end lost 4 bases, and 12 bases lay between the germline ends. CDR3 region: CASSPVSVYGYTF. In DNA, the CDR3 is TGTGCCAGTAGCCCCGTATCAGTCTATGGCTACACCTTC. The full variable domain, with the rest looked up from reference TRBV19 and TRBJ1-2, is DGGITQSPKYLFRKEGQNVTLSCEQNLNHDAMYWYRQDPGQGLRLIYYSQIVNDFQKGDIAEGYSVSREKKESFPLTVTSAQKNPTAFYLCASSPVSVYGYTFGSGTRLTVV.

The rearrangement uses TRBV12-3 or TRBV12-4 and TRBJ1-5; tentatively, D is TRBD1 (6 bases). This CDR3 is 13 amino acids long. Between the trimmed V and J ends, which lost 3 bases and 4 bases, there was a span of 7 bases. The CDR3 DNA reads as TGTGCCAGCAGTTTTACAGGGAATCAGCCCCAGCATTTT. As protein: CASSFTGNQPQHF.

The chain is built from TRBV6-5 and TRBJ2-7, with TRBD1 identical over 12 bases. Germline CDR1 and CDR2: MNHEY and SVGAGI. CDR3 length equals 15 residues. Trimming removed 0 bases from V and 5 bases from J; junction bases left unmatched: 2. For the CDR3, the DNA is TGTGCCAGCAGTTACTCGGGACAGGGGGCCAACGAGCAGTACTTC. Translation gives CASSYSGQGANEQYF.

The sample holds a few counts of this clone. J is TRBJ2-1 and V is TRBV29-1; weak D call: TRBD2 (5 bases). CDR3 length: 14 amino acids. V was trimmed by 8 bases and J by 0 bases, leaving 14 bases between them. Germline CDR1 is SQVTM and CDR2 is ANQGSEA. The CDR3 sequence: CSTDASNSYNEQFF. As DNA, the CDR3 is TGCAGCACCGATGCTAGCAACTCCTACAATGAGCAGTTCTTC.

The count of this clone is one. The CDR3 reads CASSSVGGADEQFF. As DNA, the CDR3 is TGTGCCAGCAGCTCAGTGGGGGGGGCGGATGAGCAGTTCTTC. This chain uses TRBV7-2 with TRBJ2-1; a weak D match, TRBD2 (7 bases). V was pared by 4 bases and J by 8 bases, with 15 bases between. Germline V lookup: CDR1 SGHTA, CDR2 FQGNSA. The CDR3 has 14 residues.

A single count supports this clone. A junction boundary mismatches the germline segment, possibly from a read error. The J gene is TRBJ2-1, the V gene TRBV24-1, with 9 bases matching TRBD1. Germline CDR1 and CDR2: KGHDR and SFDVKD. The CDR3 totals 16 residues. CDR3 sequence: CATSETGTGHYSEQFF. CDR3 coding DNA: TGTGCCACCAGTGAAACCGGGACAGGGCACTACAGTGAGCAGTTCTTC.

This clone was observed a few times. This rearrangement joins TRBV6-6 to TRBJ1-4, with 9 bases matching TRBD1. Unmatched junction bases numbered 4, after V lost 5 bases and J lost 6 bases. The CDR3 spans 14 residues. In germline, CDR1 is MNHNY, CDR2 SVGAGI (reference sequence). The CDR3, as DNA: TGTGCCAGCAGTCCCGGGACAGGGTATGAAAAACTGTTTTTT. Translation: CASSPGTGYEKLFF.

The gene calls are TRBV3-1 (or the pseudogene TRBV3-2) and TRBJ2-1; 12 bases align to TRBD2. CDR3 size: 18 residues. The V and J ends lost 1 base and 3 bases, in that order; junction bases with no gene match: 7. Germline V lookup: CDR1 LGHDT, CDR2 YNNKEL (reference sequence). CDR3 in DNA: TGTGCCAGCAGCCAAGTAGGAGGACTAGCGGGGCTCTACAATGAGCAGTTCTTC. Its protein product is CASSQVGGLAGLYNEQFF.

The V call is TRBV27, the J call TRBJ1-3, with TRBD1 matching over 7 bases. From germline, CDR1 is MNHEY and CDR2 SMNVEV (reference sequence). There are 14 residues in the CDR3. J was trimmed by 0 bases and V by 6 bases; bases with no gene match: 2. This CDR3 is CASRGTASGNTIYF. For the CDR3, the DNA is TGTGCCAGCAGAGGGACAGCCTCTGGAAACACCATATATTTT.

The chain couples TRBV25-1 to TRBJ2-1; possibly TRBD2 for D (6 bases). This CDR3 contains 14 residues. Germline loops: CDR1 MGHDK, CDR2 SYGVNS. V gave up 3 bases and J gave up 8 bases, with 14 bases separating them. The CDR3 DNA follows: TGTGCCAGCAGTGATCGACGGGAGAGGGATGAGCAGTTCTTC. This encodes CASSDRRERDEQFF.

The chain employs TRBV5-6 and TRBJ1-5; D remains unclear. The germline V gene has CDR1 SGHDT and CDR2 YYEEEE. V lost 0 bases, J lost 0 bases, and 13 bases lay in between. CDR3 length equals 17 residues. CDR3 in amino acids: CASSLGLAEYSNQPQHF. CDR3 coding DNA: TGTGCCAGCAGCTTGGGCTTGGCAGAATATAGCAATCAGCCCCAGCATTTT. The full variable domain, in which reference TRBV5-6 and TRBJ1-5 provide the parts outside the CDR3, is DAGVTQSPTHLIKTRGQQVTLRCSPKSGHDTVSWYQQALGQGPQFIFQYYEEEERQRGNFPDRFSGHQFPNYSSELNVNALLLGDSALYLCASSLGLAEYSNQPQHFGDGTRLSIL.

This chain connects TRBV27 to TRBJ1-1; TRBD1 matches at 7 bases. CDR1 and CDR2 from the germline V gene are MNHEY and SMNVEV (reference sequence). CDR3 length: 13 residues. V was pared by 8 bases and J by 7 bases, with 10 bases of the junction left unmatched. The CDR3 nucleotides are TGTGCCAGCTACGGAAAGGGGGCAGGTGAAGCTTTCTTT. Amino acids: CASYGKGAGEAFF.

The rearrangement uses TRBV18 and TRBJ2-3; 7 bases align to TRBD2. Per germline, CDR1 KGHSH and CDR2 LQKENI. The CDR3 consists of 18 residues. J was trimmed by 3 bases and V by 6 bases; bases with no gene match: 18. The CDR3 loop is CASSPLGTTNGMTDTQYF. CDR3 DNA sequence: TGTGCCAGCTCCCCTTTGGGGACTACGAACGGAATGACAGATACGCAGTATTTT.

The chain joins TRBV3-1 (or the pseudogene TRBV3-2) to TRBJ2-2, with a weak D call TRBD1 (6 bases). Germline CDR1 and CDR2: LGHDT and YNNKEL (reference sequence). The germline V and J ends were trimmed by 0 bases and 4 bases, with 12 bases remaining between them. The CDR3 spans 16 residues. Here the CDR3 reads CASSQDGGQLTGELFF. CDR3 DNA: TGTGCCAGCAGCCAAGATGGAGGACAGCTCACCGGGGAGCTGTTTTTT.

The chain employs TRBV3-1 (or the pseudogene TRBV3-2) and TRBJ2-2; perhaps TRBD2 as D (7 bases). This CDR3 spans 15 amino acids. Trimming left V 5 bases short and J 2 bases short, with 12 bases between. Germline loops: CDR1 LGHDT, CDR2 YNNKEL (reference sequence). The CDR3 loop reads CASSMGGANTGELFF. Here the CDR3 DNA reads TGTGCCAGCAGCATGGGGGGGGCCAACACCGGGGAGCTGTTTTTT.

The chain carries TRBV7-9 and TRBJ2-3; D is uncertain. The germline gives CDR1 SEHNR, CDR2 FQNEAQ (reference sequence). V gave up 1 base and J gave up 5 bases, with 4 bases separating them. The CDR3 runs 12 residues. The CDR3 is CASSLGLDTQYF. In DNA, the CDR3 is TGTGCCAGCAGCTTAGGTCTAGATACGCAGTATTTT.

The chain is built from TRBV25-1 and TRBJ1-5; 12 bases match TRBD1. After removal of 4 bases from V and 4 bases from J, the junction contained 8 bases not matched to a gene. This CDR3 is built from 17 residues. CDR1 is MGHDK and CDR2 is SYGVNS in the germline V gene. The CDR3 sequence: CASSATGTGGQNQPQHF. In DNA form, the CDR3 reads TGTGCCAGCAGTGCAACCGGGACAGGGGGCCAGAATCAGCCCCAGCATTTT.

The chain couples TRBV2 to TRBJ2-2; 11 bases are a match to TRBD1. V was pared by 8 bases and J by 7 bases, with 12 bases of the junction left unmatched. In germline, CDR1 is SNHLY, CDR2 FYNNEI. This CDR3 is 16 amino acids long. This CDR3 reads CASSGQGVRNNGELFF. The CDR3 bases are TGTGCCAGCTCGGGACAGGGGGTTCGTAATAACGGGGAGCTGTTTTTT.

The chain recombines TRBV9 with TRBJ2-1; 12 nucleotides align to TRBD2. V lost 3 bases, J lost 8 bases, and 6 bases stayed unmatched. This CDR3 has 15 amino acids. CDR1 and CDR2 from the germline V gene are SGDLS and YYNGEE. The CDR3 nucleotides are TGTGCCAGCAGCGCCCTAGCGGGGGGGCCAGATGAGCAGTTCTTC. Translating it yields CASSALAGGPDEQFF.